This note documents a single TCR beta chain sequence. This record belongs to a study of blood T cell repertoires in COVID-19. The wider study: The samples span acute and convalescent COVID-19 from the United States, Italy and Spain. Sample material is recorded as cDNA or gDNA derived from T cells, B-cell-depleted T cells, or PBMCs.

Original methodology: Amplified reference gene primers provided the basis for estimating nucleated cell counts. Libraries were prepared by immunoSEQ multiplex PCR; TCRdb keeps only in-frame clonotypes and omits some of them. For V, J and clone size, that table is used; D and trimming come from the DNA. The sample holds under 200,000 clones, about 82% seen once. The ends lost 3 bases at V and 4 bases at J; junction bases unmatched: 10. The CDR3 length is 15 residues. Germline lookup yields CDR1 GTSNPN and CDR2 SVGIG (reference sequence). This rearrangement joins TRBV30 to TRBJ2-5, with TRBD2 matching over 8 bases. The sequencing sample was made of peripheral blood. This TCR came from a man between 65 and 85 years old with active or convalescent COVID-19. The CDR3 here is CAWRWAGGSPETQYF. The CDR3 coding sequence is TGTGCCTGGAGATGGGCGGGGGGCTCCCCAGAGACCCAGTACTTC. Complete variable domain (other parts from reference TRBV30 and TRBJ2-5): SQTIHQWPATLVQPVGSPLSLECTVEGTSNPNLYWYRQAAGRGLQLLFYSVGIGQISSEVPQNLSASRPQDRQFILSSKKLLLSDSGFYLCAWRWAGGSPETQYFGPGTRLLVL.